Presented here are 8 T cell receptor beta chains from one specimen sequenced in a study of T cells after yellow fever vaccination. TCRdb reprocessed the 5' RACE reads with MiXCR, giving one entry per CDR3 protein. The table records about 240,000 distinct CDR3 sequences, 6.9% of them present only once. This material consisted of CD4+ T cells sorted from PBMCs, taken 15 days after the yellow fever booster vaccination. The receptors were gathered from a young man who received the YFV17D yellow fever vaccine.

The CDR3 nucleotides read TGTGCCAGCAGAGAGCAGGGACTAGCGGGGATTGGAGAGCAGTTCTTC. Its protein is CASREQGLAGIGEQFF. This chain joins TRBV6-1 and TRBJ2-1, with 13 nucleotides matching TRBD2. This CDR3 is built from 16 residues. Losses at the gene ends were 6 bases for V and 10 bases for J; bases not matched to a gene: 12. From germline, CDR1 is MNHNS and CDR2 SASEGT.

This clonotype was counted at least ten times. The chain employs TRBV5-4 and TRBJ2-2, with 9 bases aligning to TRBD1. V lost 0 bases and J lost 5; bases outside the gene matches: 8. The CDR3 has 17 residues. Germline V gene lookup returns CDR1 SGHNT and CDR2 YYREEE (reference sequence). CDR3 nucleotides: TGTGCCAGCAGCTTGGGGGGACAGGGCTTAAGAACCGGGGAGCTGTTTTTT. This translates into CASSLGGQGLRTGELFF.

The CDR3 is CASTLAVVTNQETQYF. The CDR3 DNA is TGTGCCAGCACCCTCGCGGTCGTGACTAACCAAGAGACCCAGTACTTC. This sequence joins TRBV5-5 and TRBJ2-5, with D possibly matching TRBD2 (5 bases). The V gene lost 6 bases and the J gene lost 0 bases, with 18 bases spanning the gap. The germline gives CDR1 SGHKS, CDR2 YYEKEE (reference sequence). This CDR3 has 16 amino acids.

This clonotype has ten or more counts. CDR3 sequence: CASSLSNQETQYF. CDR3 nucleotide sequence: TGTGCCAGCAGCTTGAGTAATCAGGAGACCCAGTACTTC. The J gene is TRBJ2-5, the V gene TRBV7-2; D not certain. Germline V gives CDR1 SGHTA, CDR2 FQGNSA. This CDR3 has 13 residues. The ends were cut back, 3 bases at V and 5 bases at J, with 10 bases in the middle.

This rearrangement joins TRBV12-3 or TRBV12-4 to TRBJ1-1; D is perhaps TRBD1 (5 bases). The CDR3 has 14 residues. V lost 1 base and J lost 3, with 9 bases in between. The CDR3 sequence: CASSLGRGDTEAFF. The CDR3 DNA sequence: TGTGCCAGCAGTTTAGGACGAGGGGACACTGAAGCTTTCTTT.

This clonotype was seen more than once but under ten times. The V gene is TRBV5-5, the J gene TRBJ2-7; D is possibly TRBD1 (5 bases). This CDR3 contains 14 residues. Germline lookup yields CDR1 SGHKS and CDR2 YYEKEE (reference sequence). V lost 5 bases and J 2 bases, leaving 14 bases between the germline ends. This CDR3 is CASSVRSGPYEQYF. CDR3 sequence (DNA): TGTGCCAGCAGTGTTCGCTCAGGGCCCTACGAGCAGTACTTC.

This clonotype was seen only a few times. This chain connects TRBV5-6 to TRBJ2-1, with 9 bases aligning to TRBD1. The CDR3 is 19 amino acids. The ends lost 1 base at V and 8 bases at J; junction bases unmatched: 19. The germline V gene has CDR1 SGHDT and CDR2 YYEEEE. CDR3 coding DNA: TGTGCCAGCAGCTTGCGGGACAGGGACTATCTTAGTGGGGTCGATGAGCAGTTCTTC. This codes for CASSLRDRDYLSGVDEQFF.

This chain joins TRBV12-3 or TRBV12-4 and TRBJ1-6; 7 nucleotides agree with TRBD1. V shed 5 bases, J shed 6 bases, and the junction held 4 bases outside the gene matches. The CDR3 covers 14 residues. The chain's CDR3 is CASSPRQGNSPLHF. The CDR3 DNA sequence: TGTGCCAGCAGTCCGAGACAGGGTAATTCACCCCTCCACTTT.